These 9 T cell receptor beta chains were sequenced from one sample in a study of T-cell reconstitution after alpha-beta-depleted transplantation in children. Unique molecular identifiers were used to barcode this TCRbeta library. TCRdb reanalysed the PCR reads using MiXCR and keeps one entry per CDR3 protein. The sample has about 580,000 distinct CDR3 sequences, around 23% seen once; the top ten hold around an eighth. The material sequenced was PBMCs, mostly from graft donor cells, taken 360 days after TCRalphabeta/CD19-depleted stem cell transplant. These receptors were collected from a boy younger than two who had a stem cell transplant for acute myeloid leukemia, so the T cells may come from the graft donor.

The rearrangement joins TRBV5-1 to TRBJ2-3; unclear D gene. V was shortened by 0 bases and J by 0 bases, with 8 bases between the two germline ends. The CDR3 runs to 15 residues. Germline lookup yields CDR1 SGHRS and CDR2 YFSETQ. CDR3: CASSLVLASTDTQYF. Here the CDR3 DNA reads TGCGCCAGCAGCTTGGTGTTGGCCAGCACAGATACGCAGTATTTT.

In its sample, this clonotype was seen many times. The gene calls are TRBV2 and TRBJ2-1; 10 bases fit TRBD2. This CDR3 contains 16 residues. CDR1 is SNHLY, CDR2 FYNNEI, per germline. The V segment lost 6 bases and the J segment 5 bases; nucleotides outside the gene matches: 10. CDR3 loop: CASRAPGTSENNEQFF. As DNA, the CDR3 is TGTGCCAGCAGGGCCCCCGGGACTAGCGAAAACAATGAGCAGTTCTTC. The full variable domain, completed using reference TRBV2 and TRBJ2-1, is EPEVTQTPSHQVTQMGQEVILRCVPISNHLYFYWYRQILGQKVEFLVSFYNNEISEKSEIFDDQFSVERPDGSNFTLKIRSTKLEDSAMYFCASRAPGTSENNEQFFGPGTRLTVL.

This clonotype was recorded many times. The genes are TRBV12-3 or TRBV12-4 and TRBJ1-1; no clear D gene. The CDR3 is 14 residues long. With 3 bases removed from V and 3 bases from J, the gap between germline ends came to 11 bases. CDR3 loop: CASSFVLVDTEAFF. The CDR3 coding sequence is TGTGCCAGCAGTTTCGTCCTGGTTGACACTGAAGCTTTCTTT.

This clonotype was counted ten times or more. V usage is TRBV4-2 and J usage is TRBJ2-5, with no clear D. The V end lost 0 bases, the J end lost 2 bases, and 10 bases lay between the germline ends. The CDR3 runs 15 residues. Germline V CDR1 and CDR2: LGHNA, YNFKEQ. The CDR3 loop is CASSQDRADQETQYF. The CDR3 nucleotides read TGTGCCAGCAGCCAAGATCGGGCAGATCAAGAGACCCAGTACTTC.

CDR3 bases: TGTGCCAGCAAAGCTAGCGGGGGGTACGAGCAGTACTTC. Amino acids: CASKASGGYEQYF. J is TRBJ2-7 and V is TRBV11-2; 11 bases line up with TRBD2. There are 13 residues in the CDR3. Trimming took 7 bases from V and 4 from J; bases not matched to a gene: 3. Germline V gene data show CDR1 as SGHAT and CDR2 as FQNNGV.

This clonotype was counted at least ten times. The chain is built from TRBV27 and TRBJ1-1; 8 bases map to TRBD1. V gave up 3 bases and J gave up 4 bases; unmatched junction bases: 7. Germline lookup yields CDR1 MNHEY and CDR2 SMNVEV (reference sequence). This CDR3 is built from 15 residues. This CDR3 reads CASSLTGALITEAFF. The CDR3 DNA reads TGTGCCAGCAGTTTGACAGGGGCACTCATCACTGAAGCTTTCTTT.

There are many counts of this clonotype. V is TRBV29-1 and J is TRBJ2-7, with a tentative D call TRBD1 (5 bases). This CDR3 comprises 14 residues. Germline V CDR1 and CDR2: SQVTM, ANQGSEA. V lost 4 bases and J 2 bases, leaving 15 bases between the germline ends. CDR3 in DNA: TGCAGCGTTGTGGGGTCAGGGCAGGCCTACGAGCAGTACTTC. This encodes CSVVGSGQAYEQYF.

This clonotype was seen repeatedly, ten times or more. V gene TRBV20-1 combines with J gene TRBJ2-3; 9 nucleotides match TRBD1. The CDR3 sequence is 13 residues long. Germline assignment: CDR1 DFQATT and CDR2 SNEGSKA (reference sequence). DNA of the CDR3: TGCATCGGGACAGGGTTTGTGGCAGATACGCAGTATTTT. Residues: CIGTGFVADTQYF.

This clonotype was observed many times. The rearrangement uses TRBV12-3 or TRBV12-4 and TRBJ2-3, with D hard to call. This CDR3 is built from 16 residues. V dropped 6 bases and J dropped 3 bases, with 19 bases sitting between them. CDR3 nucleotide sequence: TGTGCCAGCAGCTCGTACCCCCGACCCGCGACAGATACGCAGTATTTT. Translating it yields CASSSYPRPATDTQYF.